Shown below are 24 T cell receptor beta chains from a single sample sequenced in a study of blood T cell repertoires in COVID-19. Data came from immunoSEQ multiplex PCR; TCRdb stores just in-frame clones and leaves some out. The sample yields roughly 76,000 clones, around 84% seen once. Sample: peripheral blood. These receptors were taken from a woman aged 65 to 85 with acute or convalescent COVID-19.

The rearrangement uses TRBV5-8 and TRBJ1-5; D may be TRBD1 (5 bases). The germline CDR1 and CDR2 sequences are SGHTS and YDEGEE. The V and J ends lost 4 bases and 7 bases respectively, with 21 bases between them. The CDR3 is made up of 16 amino acids. The CDR3 loop is CASSHGGQTGGQPQHF. The CDR3 nucleotides are TGTGCCAGCAGCCACGGAGGACAAACGGGGGGGCAGCCCCAGCATTTT.

This clone appeared a few times. V and J are TRBV15 and TRBJ2-7, with TRBD2 as a possible D gene (6 bases). Between the trimmed V and J ends, which lost 0 bases and 6 bases, there was a span of 15 bases. The CDR3 contains 15 residues. The germline V gene has CDR1 LNHNV and CDR2 YYDKDF (reference sequence). In DNA form, the CDR3 reads TGTGCCACCAGCAGAGATACGGGAGACAGTTCCGAGCAGTACTTC. This sequence encodes CATSRDTGDSSEQYF. The whole variable domain, filled in from reference TRBV15 and TRBJ2-7, reads DAMVIQNPRYQVTQFGKPVTLSCSQTLNHNVMYWYQQKSSQAPKLLFHYYDKDFNNEADTPDNFQSRRPNTSFCFLDIRSPGLGDTAMYLCATSRDTGDSSEQYFGPGTRLTVT.

The J gene is TRBJ1-1, the V gene TRBV20-1; D unclear. V lost 6 bases and J 6 bases, leaving 11 bases between the germline ends. The germline CDR1 and CDR2 sequences are DFQATT and SNEGSKA (reference sequence). There are 11 residues in the CDR3. For the CDR3, the DNA is TGCAGTGCCGTTGCGGTCCCTGAAGCTTTCTTT. It encodes CSAVAVPEAFF.

The genes are TRBV5-4 and TRBJ2-1, with a weak D call TRBD1 (7 bases). V gave up 5 bases and J gave up 5 bases, with 17 bases separating them. Germline V lookup: CDR1 SGHNT, CDR2 YYREEE (reference sequence). CDR3 length equals 15 residues. CDR3 bases: TGTGCCAGCAGTTGGAGGGGGACAGAAAACAATGAGCAGTTCTTC. Its protein product is CASSWRGTENNEQFF.

This clone was seen just once. For the CDR3, the DNA is TGTGCCAGTAGTATGACAGGGGATGGCTACACCTTC. It yields the protein CASSMTGDGYTF. The V call is TRBV19, the J call TRBJ1-2; 8 bases are shared with TRBD1. CDR1 is LNHDA and CDR2 is SQIVND in the germline V gene (reference sequence). This CDR3 contains 12 residues. J was trimmed by 6 bases and V by 3 bases; bases with no gene match: 0.

This sequence joins TRBV6-5 and TRBJ1-5, with D uncertain. CDR1 is MNHEY and CDR2 is SVGAGI in the germline V gene. The CDR3 loop spans 13 amino acids. Trimming cost V 6 bases and J 5 bases, with 11 bases left between them. CDR3 residues: CASRRASDQPQHF. The CDR3 nucleotides are TGTGCCAGCAGGAGGGCCTCCGATCAGCCCCAGCATTTT.

J is TRBJ2-2 and V is TRBV2; D gene ambiguous. CDR1 and CDR2 (germline): SNHLY, FYNNEI. This CDR3 spans 16 amino acids. V gave up 3 bases and J gave up 0 bases, with 11 bases separating them. This CDR3 is CASSEMGSPNTGELFF. CDR3 nucleotides: TGTGCCAGCAGTGAGATGGGCAGCCCGAACACCGGGGAGCTGTTTTTT.

The V call is TRBV6-2 or TRBV6-3, the J call TRBJ2-1, with D maybe TRBD2 (6 bases). The ends were cut back, 4 bases at V and 3 bases at J, with 19 bases in the middle. The CDR3 is made up of 17 amino acids. Germline V gene data show CDR1 as MNHEY and CDR2 as SVGEGT. Here the CDR3 reads CASSSATAGGVYNEQFF. CDR3 bases: TGTGCCAGCAGTTCTGCCACTGCAGGCGGGGTCTACAATGAGCAGTTCTTC.

The chain carries TRBV5-1 and TRBJ2-5, with 7 bases aligning to TRBD1. The trim removed 0 bases at V and 5 bases at J, leaving 4 bases unmatched. Germline CDR1 SGHRS, CDR2 YFSETQ. This CDR3 region has 14 residues. Written as DNA, the CDR3 is TGCGCCAGCAGCTTGGTGCAGGGGGTGGAGACCCAGTACTTC. It translates to CASSLVQGVETQYF.

This clone has only a few counts. This chain uses TRBV5-1 with TRBJ2-5; 11 bases map to TRBD2. Germline V gene sequence: CDR1 SGHRS, CDR2 YFSETQ. The CDR3 runs to 16 residues. The V segment lost 0 bases and the J segment 2 bases; nucleotides outside the gene matches: 3. The CDR3 reads CASSLVTSGVQETQYF. CDR3 DNA sequence: TGCGCCAGCAGCTTGGTGACTAGCGGGGTACAAGAGACCCAGTACTTC.

The chain combines TRBV18 with TRBJ1-2, with 9 bases that match TRBD1. The trim removed 2 bases at V and 3 bases at J, leaving 4 bases unmatched. This CDR3 region has 15 residues. Germline values: CDR1 KGHSH, CDR2 LQKENI. The CDR3 sequence: CASSPIRTGDYGYTF. CDR3 DNA sequence: TGTGCCAGCTCACCAATCAGGACAGGGGACTATGGCTACACCTTC.

The CDR3 sequence: CASRDTPLGELFF. CDR3 DNA sequence: TGTGCCAGCCGGGACACCCCCCTCGGGGAGCTGTTTTTT. The chain carries TRBV12-3 or TRBV12-4 and TRBJ2-2; TRBD1 might be the D (6 bases). CDR3 length: 13 amino acids. The V end lost 8 bases, the J end lost 7 bases, and 14 bases lay between the germline ends.

This chain uses TRBV10-1 with TRBJ2-1; TRBD2 aligns across 8 bases. Germline lookup yields CDR1 WNHNN and CDR2 SYGVQD (reference sequence). CDR3 size: 15 residues. V dropped 3 bases and J dropped 4; count of bases not matched to a gene: 5. The CDR3 sequence: CASSDGGAGYNEQFF. DNA of the CDR3: TGCGCCAGCAGTGACGGGGGGGCGGGGTACAATGAGCAGTTCTTC.

There are a few counts of this clone. CDR3 region: CASSPVGLAGNTGELFF. The CDR3 DNA sequence: TGTGCCAGCTCACCTGTAGGACTAGCGGGAAACACCGGGGAGCTGTTTTTT. The chain links TRBV18 to TRBJ2-2, with 12 positions matching TRBD2. The CDR3 is made up of 17 amino acids. Trimming cost V 3 bases and J 2 bases; bases outside gene matches: 4. Germline CDR1 and CDR2: KGHSH and LQKENI.

The rearrangement uses TRBV9 and TRBJ1-4; tentatively, D is TRBD1 (5 bases). The CDR3 covers 18 residues. Trimming pared 5 bases from V and 2 bases from J, leaving 22 bases between. Germline-derived CDR1 and CDR2 are SGDLS and YYNGEE. In DNA, the CDR3 is TGTGCCAGCAGGACTCCGGGACTAGGTATCGTGACTAATGAAAAACTGTTTTTT. It specifies CASRTPGLGIVTNEKLFF.

The chain links TRBV5-1 to TRBJ1-6; the match to TRBD1 covers 8 bases. Per the germline V gene, CDR1 is SGHRS and CDR2 is YFSETQ. The CDR3 spans 15 residues. The ends lost 0 bases at V and 8 bases at J; junction bases unmatched: 4. The CDR3 loop is CASSLGQGRDSPLHF. The CDR3, as DNA: TGCGCCAGCAGCTTGGGACAGGGGAGAGATTCACCCCTCCACTTT.

The chain combines TRBV5-6 with TRBJ1-2; TRBD1 is a possible D gene (5 bases). The germline V gene encodes CDR1 SGHDT and CDR2 YYEEEE. The CDR3 has 15 residues. V lost 0 bases to trimming and J lost 5 bases, with 14 bases between them. The CDR3 spells CASSLGLRGRYGYTF. The CDR3 coding sequence is TGTGCCAGCAGCTTGGGTTTAAGGGGAAGATATGGCTACACCTTC.

The rearrangement joins TRBV24-1 to TRBJ2-5; no reliable D call. Germline V gives CDR1 KGHDR, CDR2 SFDVKD. The V end was cut by 3 bases, the J end by 4 bases, with 11 bases between. The CDR3 runs to 14 residues. CDR3 in DNA: TGTGCCACCAGTGATCCGTTGCTCGGAGAGACCCAGTACTTC. Its protein is CATSDPLLGETQYF.

This sequence joins TRBV7-2 and TRBJ1-6; possibly TRBD1 for D (5 bases). V was pared by 5 bases and J by 8 bases, with 13 bases between. The CDR3 contains 14 residues. Looked up from germline, CDR1 is SGHTA and CDR2 is FQGNSA. The CDR3 DNA sequence: TGTGCCAGCAGCCGGGGGGGGAGGCATTCACCCCTCCACTTT. It is translated as CASSRGGRHSPLHF.

Remarks on this clone: This CDR3 is also generated by other DNA sequences in the sample. The V and J genes are TRBV24-1 and TRBJ2-1, with TRBD2 matching over 12 bases. CDR1 and CDR2 from the germline V gene are KGHDR and SFDVKD. The trim removed 4 bases at V and 7 bases at J, leaving 7 bases unmatched. The CDR3 extends over 16 amino acids. The CDR3 protein is CATSDPGLAGYNEQFF. The DNA for the CDR3 is TGTGCCACCAGTGACCCGGGACTAGCGGGTTATAATGAGCAGTTCTTC.

The chain is built from TRBV7-2 and TRBJ1-5, with a tentative D call TRBD1 (5 bases). V lost 7 bases to trimming and J lost 0 bases, with 13 bases between them. This CDR3 spans 15 amino acids. The germline V gene encodes CDR1 SGHTA and CDR2 FQGNSA. The CDR3 loop is CASNWGVGSNQPQHF. The DNA of the CDR3 is TGTGCCAGCAATTGGGGGGTCGGTAGCAATCAGCCCCAGCATTTT.

Only a few counts were recorded for this clone. This CDR3 reads CASSPGDRGDSPLHF. Written as DNA, the CDR3 is TGCGCCAGCAGCCCGGGGGACAGGGGTGATTCACCCCTCCACTTT. The chain carries TRBV4-1 and TRBJ1-6; TRBD1 matches at 10 bases. Germline CDR1 is MGHRA and CDR2 is YSYEKL. The CDR3 extends over 15 amino acids. V was pared by 4 bases and J by 8 bases, with 5 bases of the junction left unmatched.

The J gene is TRBJ2-2, the V gene TRBV5-4; 7 bases fit TRBD2. The germline gives CDR1 SGHNT, CDR2 YYREEE (reference sequence). The V gene end was trimmed by 2 bases and the J gene end by 5 bases; junction bases not matched to a gene: 6. The CDR3 sequence is 15 residues long. Here the CDR3 DNA reads TGTGCCAGCAGCTTAAGCGGGAACCCAACCGGGGAGCTGTTTTTT. Protein product: CASSLSGNPTGELFF.

The chain joins TRBV10-3 to TRBJ1-6, with 8 positions matching TRBD1. CDR3 length equals 15 residues. Germline V gene sequence: CDR1 ENHRY, CDR2 SYGVKD. After removal of 4 bases from V and 10 bases from J, the junction contained 9 bases not matched to a gene. The DNA for the CDR3 is TGTGCCATCAGTGTTTCCTCAGGGGGCCGATCACCCCTCCACTTT. This gives the protein CAISVSSGGRSPLHF.